These 7 T cell receptor beta chains were all obtained from the same sample, sequenced in a study of T cells in Graves' hyperthyroidism and ophthalmopathy. Amplified TCR beta CDR3 regions derived from RNA transcripts. The HTBI set primed first-round TCR CDR3 RT-PCR. TCRdb reprocessed the multiplex PCR reads with MiXCR, giving one entry per CDR3 protein. This table has hundreds of thousands of distinct CDR3 sequences, roughly 19% appearing once. Sequenced material: blood. Every receptor here comes from a man between 50 and 59 years old with Graves' ophthalmopathy.

This clonotype was recorded at least ten times. The genes are TRBV5-1 and TRBJ2-7; no definite D call. This CDR3 region has 13 residues. Germline assignment: CDR1 SGHRS and CDR2 YFSETQ. V shed 4 bases and J shed 2 bases, with 10 bases lying between them. The CDR3 spells CASSPDITYEQYF. CDR3 bases: TGCGCCAGCAGCCCCGACATTACCTACGAGCAGTACTTC.

A note on this clonotype: A much more abundant neighbour one base away suggests this may be a read error. This chain links TRBV11-2 with TRBJ2-7, with D possibly matching TRBD2 (5 bases). V was trimmed by 2 bases and J by 4 bases, leaving 21 bases between them. The CDR3 covers 17 residues. Germline lookup yields CDR1 SGHAT and CDR2 FQNNGV. The CDR3 DNA is TGTGCCAGCAGCTTATGGGGTTCGGACGGGGAAGGATACGAGCAGTACTTC. It is translated as CASSLWGSDGEGYEQYF.

The chain combines TRBV7-9 with TRBJ1-1; 9 nucleotides agree with TRBD1. V shed 4 bases and J 6 bases; nucleotides not matched to a gene: 6. Germline V gene data show CDR1 as SEHNR and CDR2 as FQNEAQ (reference sequence). The CDR3 consists of 14 residues. The CDR3 DNA follows: TGTGCCAGCAGCTGGGACAGGGTTGCCGCTGAAGCTTTCTTT. As protein: CASSWDRVAAEAFF.

This clonotype was seen at least ten times. The chain recombines TRBV20-1 with TRBJ2-5; D remains ambiguous. This CDR3 spans 10 amino acids. Germline CDR1 reads DFQATT; CDR2 reads SNEGSKA (reference sequence). V was clipped by 2 bases and J by 7 bases, with 5 bases between them. CDR3 nucleotides: TGCAGTGCTAGACTAGGGACCCAGTACTTC. Translation: CSARLGTQYF.

The chain joins TRBV5-1 to TRBJ1-3; D is ambiguous. The CDR3 is made up of 14 amino acids. Germline V gives CDR1 SGHRS, CDR2 YFSETQ. The V gene lost 0 bases and the J gene lost 1 base, with 5 bases spanning the gap. DNA for the CDR3: TGCGCCAGCAGCTTGGGCGAATCTGGAAACACCATATATTTT. Translation: CASSLGESGNTIYF. Combining the CDR3 with reference TRBV5-1 and TRBJ1-3 gives the whole variable domain KAGVTQTPRYLIKTRGQQVTLSCSPISGHRSVSWYQQTPGQGLQFLFEYFSETQRNKGNFPGRFSGRQFSNSRSEMNVSTLELGDSALYLCASSLGESGNTIYFGEGSWLTVV.

This clonotype was observed at least ten times. This chain connects TRBV30 to TRBJ1-1, with TRBD1 as a possible D gene (5 bases). V dropped 2 bases and J dropped 0 bases, with 10 bases sitting between them. There are 14 residues in the CDR3. The germline V gene encodes CDR1 GTSNPN and CDR2 SVGIG (reference sequence). Here the CDR3 reads CAWSTGLLNTEAFF. In DNA, the CDR3 is TGTGCCTGGAGTACAGGACTGCTGAACACTGAAGCTTTCTTT.

This clonotype was seen many times. The chain employs TRBV27 and TRBJ2-7, with D perhaps assigned TRBD1 or TRBD2 (5 bases each). V dropped 4 bases and J dropped 2 bases, with 21 bases sitting between them. Germline loops: CDR1 MNHEY, CDR2 SMNVEV (reference sequence). The CDR3 totals 17 residues. The CDR3 nucleotides read TGTGCCAGCAGTTCCTCGATGAGGGGCAGGGTCGCCTACGAGCAGTACTTC. Translated: CASSSSMRGRVAYEQYF.